These 20 T cell receptor beta chains were all obtained from the same sample, sequenced in a study of T cell changes during pregnancy in multiple sclerosis. TCRdb's copy holds only in-frame clones and misses some; the assay was immunoSEQ multiplex PCR. The sample shows some 40,000 clones, 70% to 90% of them seen only once. The input for sequencing was CD4+ T cells from peripheral blood mononuclear cells, taken in the first trimester of pregnancy. These receptors all come from a female donor with multiple sclerosis, enrolled in a pregnancy study.

This CDR3 is CAWSTGSQPQHF. The CDR3 DNA follows: TGTGCCTGGAGTACAGGGAGTCAGCCCCAGCATTTT. V is TRBV30 and J is TRBJ1-5; possible D gene TRBD1, 6 bases. Trimming took off 2 bases at V and 6 bases at J, with 8 bases between the two ends. This CDR3 region has 12 residues. Germline V gene data show CDR1 as GTSNPN and CDR2 as SVGIG (reference sequence).

The rearrangement joins TRBV2 to TRBJ2-7; 10 positions agree with TRBD2. The germline gives CDR1 SNHLY, CDR2 FYNNEI. With V trimmed by 2 bases and J by 7 bases, 5 bases remained unmatched. The CDR3 consists of 14 residues. The DNA for the CDR3 is TGTGCCAGCAGTGAACTAGCGGGAGATCAAGAGCAGTACTTC. Translated, it gives CASSELAGDQEQYF.

CDR3 sequence (DNA): TGTGCCAGCTCACCGAATGCCGGGGAGTCAAACACCATATATTTT. Residues: CASSPNAGESNTIYF. The rearrangement joins TRBV18 to TRBJ1-3; no reliable D call. The CDR3 sequence is 15 residues long. Germline V gene data show CDR1 as KGHSH and CDR2 as LQKENI. Trimming left V 3 bases short and J 6 bases short, with 15 bases between.

V usage is TRBV5-6 and J usage is TRBJ1-2, with D possibly matching TRBD1 (5 bases). Germline-derived CDR1 and CDR2 are SGHDT and YYEEEE. The V and J ends lost 0 bases and 4 bases respectively, with 10 bases between them. The CDR3 has 14 amino acids. CDR3 loop: CASSLGTTTYGYTF. The DNA for the CDR3 is TGTGCCAGCAGCTTGGGGACAACGACCTATGGCTACACCTTC.

V usage is TRBV2 and J usage is TRBJ1-5; D ambiguous. Germline assignment: CDR1 SNHLY and CDR2 FYNNEI. V lost 4 bases and J lost 7, with 11 bases in between. The CDR3 is made up of 13 amino acids. Written as DNA, the CDR3 is TGTGCCAGCAGTGCCAACGAGGAGCAGCCCCAGCATTTT. Translating gives CASSANEEQPQHF. Variable domain in full (rest from reference TRBV2 and TRBJ1-5): EPEVTQTPSHQVTQMGQEVILRCVPISNHLYFYWYRQILGQKVEFLVSFYNNEISEKSEIFDDQFSVERPDGSNFTLKIRSTKLEDSAMYFCASSANEEQPQHFGDGTRLSIL.

The V and J genes are TRBV21-1 and TRBJ1-5; the table gives TRBD1 as D, unverified against the DNA. TRBV21-1 is a pseudogene. CDR3 length equals 15 residues. DNA for the CDR3: TGTGCCAGCGCTCACCGGGACAGTAGCAATCAGCCCCAGCATTTT. It yields the protein CASAHRDSSNQPQHF.

The V and J genes are TRBV7-2 and TRBJ1-1; the D gene is possibly TRBD1 (5 bases). Trimming pared 2 bases from V and 4 bases from J, leaving 11 bases between. Germline CDR1 SGHTA, CDR2 FQGNSA. CDR3 size: 14 residues. Here the CDR3 reads CASSLIGGGTEAFF. The CDR3 bases are TGTGCCAGCAGCTTAATTGGCGGGGGCACTGAAGCTTTCTTT. Combining the CDR3 with reference TRBV7-2 and TRBJ1-1 gives the whole variable domain GAGVSQSPSNKVTEKGKDVELRCDPISGHTALYWYRQSLGQGLEFLIYFQGNSAPDKSGLPSDRFSAERTGGSVSTLTIQRTQQEDSAVYLCASSLIGGGTEAFFGQGTRLTVV.

The chain couples TRBV6-6 to TRBJ2-3, with 7 bases aligning to TRBD2. J lost 2 bases, V lost 7 bases, and 6 bases had no gene match. This CDR3 has 14 residues. Germline V gives CDR1 MNHNY, CDR2 SVGAGI (reference sequence). CDR3 nucleotides: TGTGCCAGCAAAGCAGCGGGGCTCACAGATACGCAGTATTTT. Encoded protein: CASKAAGLTDTQYF.

The chain links TRBV10-3 to TRBJ2-5, with 10 bases aligning to TRBD1. Germline loops: CDR1 ENHRY, CDR2 SYGVKD. The trim removed 5 bases at V and 3 bases at J, leaving 6 bases unmatched. The CDR3 loop spans 15 amino acids. The CDR3 DNA follows: TGTGCCATCAGTACAGGACAGGGGGGAGAAGAGACCCAGTACTTC. Translated, it gives CAISTGQGGEETQYF.

This rearrangement joins TRBV7-2 to TRBJ1-4, with D maybe TRBD1 (5 bases). The V end was cut by 0 bases, the J end by 3 bases, with 11 bases between. This CDR3 has 16 amino acids. CDR1 is SGHTA, CDR2 FQGNSA, per germline. The CDR3 here is CASSLALSGPNEKLFF. The DNA for the CDR3 is TGTGCCAGCAGCTTAGCGTTGTCAGGGCCTAATGAAAAACTGTTTTTT.

The J gene is TRBJ2-7, the V gene TRBV30; D remains unclear. Germline V CDR1 and CDR2: GTSNPN, SVGIG (reference sequence). V lost 0 bases and J 1 base, leaving 4 bases between the germline ends. This CDR3 region has 12 residues. The CDR3 DNA reads TGTGCCTGGAGTGTTAATTCCTACGAGCAGTACTTC. This encodes CAWSVNSYEQYF.

The rearrangement joins TRBV5-1 to TRBJ2-3; 7 nucleotides match TRBD2. The V and J ends lost 5 bases and 2 bases, in that order; junction bases with no gene match: 14. This CDR3 is built from 17 residues. The V gene's germline CDR1 is SGHRS and CDR2 YFSETQ. The CDR3 protein is CASRNKGGSQFTDTQYF. CDR3 in DNA: TGCGCCAGCAGAAATAAAGGCGGGAGTCAGTTCACAGATACGCAGTATTTT.

The rearrangement joins TRBV11-3 to TRBJ1-1; 10 positions match TRBD1. The germline V gene encodes CDR1 SGHNT and CDR2 YENEEA. This CDR3 spans 14 amino acids. V shed 5 bases and J 5 bases; nucleotides not matched to a gene: 5. CDR3 region: CASSRGTGETEAFF. In nucleotides, the CDR3 is TGTGCCAGCAGCCGGGGGACAGGGGAGACTGAAGCTTTCTTT.

This clone was found once. One end of the junction varies from germline; a read error may be responsible. The chain employs TRBV5-1 and TRBJ2-7; 9 nucleotides align to TRBD1. Germline CDR1 is SGHRS and CDR2 is YFSETQ. The length of the CDR3 is 15 residues. For the CDR3, the DNA is TGCGCCAGCAGTTTGGCCGGGGACAGGGCCTACGAGCAGTACTTC. The encoded protein is CASSLAGDRAYEQYF.

The chain employs TRBV18 and TRBJ1-1; D is unresolved. CDR1 KGHSH and CDR2 LQKENI come from the germline V gene. The CDR3 spans 14 residues. V was cut by 8 bases and J by 1 base, with 14 bases left in between. The CDR3 sequence: CASSFGSPNTEAFF. Here the CDR3 DNA reads TGTGCCAGCAGTTTCGGTTCCCCGAACACTGAAGCTTTCTTT.

The rearrangement joins TRBV6-1 to TRBJ2-7; 7 bases agree with TRBD1. The V segment lost 6 bases and the J segment 4 bases; nucleotides outside the gene matches: 9. CDR3 length equals 14 residues. The germline gives CDR1 MNHNS, CDR2 SASEGT. CDR3 nucleotide sequence: TGTGCCAGCAGCGACAGGGACCGCGGTTACGAGCAGTACTTC. Amino acids: CASSDRDRGYEQYF.

The rearrangement uses TRBV5-6 and TRBJ1-3; 7 bases agree with TRBD1. The CDR3 has 17 amino acids. Germline lookup yields CDR1 SGHDT and CDR2 YYEEEE. J gave up 0 bases and V 0 bases, and 6 bases lay outside the gene matches. The CDR3 bases are TGTGCCAGCAGCTTGGTTACAGGGGCGGCCTCTGGAAACACCATATATTTT. Translated: CASSLVTGAASGNTIYF.

The chain employs TRBV13 and TRBJ2-5; 14 bases line up with TRBD2. Germline values: CDR1 PRHDT, CDR2 FYEKMQ (reference sequence). V gave up 4 bases and J gave up 5 bases; unmatched junction bases: 3. There are 15 residues in the CDR3. CDR3 region: CASSSRTSGGETQYF. CDR3 sequence (DNA): TGTGCCAGCAGCTCTCGGACTAGCGGGGGGGAGACCCAGTACTTC.

The genes are TRBV5-1 and TRBJ1-1, with TRBD1 as a possible D gene (5 bases). Germline assignment: CDR1 SGHRS and CDR2 YFSETQ. V dropped 3 bases and J dropped 3 bases, with 15 bases sitting between them. The CDR3 totals 15 residues. CDR3 sequence (DNA): TGCGCCAGCAGCTGGGGTGGCCCGGGGGACACTGAAGCTTTCTTT. It yields the protein CASSWGGPGDTEAFF. The full variable domain, with the rest looked up from reference TRBV5-1 and TRBJ1-1, is KAGVTQTPRYLIKTRGQQVTLSCSPISGHRSVSWYQQTPGQGLQFLFEYFSETQRNKGNFPGRFSGRQFSNSRSEMNVSTLELGDSALYLCASSWGGPGDTEAFFGQGTRLTVV.

This chain connects TRBV6-5 to TRBJ1-1; 7 nucleotides align to TRBD1. V was clipped by 0 bases and J by 11 bases; unmatched bases: 9. CDR3 length equals 14 residues. CDR1 and CDR2 (germline): MNHEY, SVGAGI. As DNA, the CDR3 is TGTGCCAGCAGTTACTCGACAGGGTCCCTCGGTGCTTTCTTT. Translated, it gives CASSYSTGSLGAFF.